The clone carrying this TCR beta chain was seen a handful of times. The record originates from a study of blood T cell repertoires in COVID-19. Study overall: T cells, B-cell-depleted T cells, or PBMCs provided the cDNA or gDNA that served as material.

Measured with immunoSEQ multiplex PCR; TCRdb has only the in-frame clones, and not every one. The table shows about 350,000 clones, with roughly 89% occurring only once. CDR3 length equals 16 residues. The germline V gene encodes CDR1 PRHDT and CDR2 FYEKMQ (reference sequence). V lost 0 bases and J 6 bases, leaving 16 bases between the germline ends. Sequencing input: peripheral blood. The source of this sequence is a woman aged 18-29 years who had recovered from COVID-19. The V gene is TRBV13, the J gene TRBJ2-3; D is ambiguous. This CDR3 is CASSLGPTLVSDTQYF. CDR3 DNA: TGTGCCAGCAGCTTAGGCCCGACGCTAGTTTCGGATACGCAGTATTTT.